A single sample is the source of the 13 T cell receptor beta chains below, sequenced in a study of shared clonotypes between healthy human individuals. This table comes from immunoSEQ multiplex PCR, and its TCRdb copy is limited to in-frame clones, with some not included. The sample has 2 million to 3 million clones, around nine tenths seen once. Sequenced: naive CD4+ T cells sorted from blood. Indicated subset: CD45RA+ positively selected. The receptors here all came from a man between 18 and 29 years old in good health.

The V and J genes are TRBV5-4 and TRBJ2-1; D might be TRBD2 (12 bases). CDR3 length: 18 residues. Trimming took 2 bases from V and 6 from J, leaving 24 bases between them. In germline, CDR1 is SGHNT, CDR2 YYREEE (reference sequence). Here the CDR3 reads CASSFGLAGQGVSNEQFF. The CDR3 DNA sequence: TGTGCCAGCAGCTTCGGACTAGCGGGACAGGGGGTTTCCAATGAGCAGTTCTTC.

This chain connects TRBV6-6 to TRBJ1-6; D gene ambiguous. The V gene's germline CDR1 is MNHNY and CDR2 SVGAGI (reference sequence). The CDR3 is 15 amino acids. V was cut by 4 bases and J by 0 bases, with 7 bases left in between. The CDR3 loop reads CASSSAGSYNSPLHF. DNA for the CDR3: TGTGCCAGCAGTTCCGCAGGCTCCTATAATTCACCCCTCCACTTT.

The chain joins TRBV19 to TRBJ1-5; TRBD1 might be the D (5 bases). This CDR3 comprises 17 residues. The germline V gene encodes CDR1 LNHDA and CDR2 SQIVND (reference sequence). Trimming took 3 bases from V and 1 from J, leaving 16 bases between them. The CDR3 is CASSILGGKGSNQPQHF. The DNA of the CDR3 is TGTGCCAGTAGTATTTTGGGCGGGAAGGGGAGCAATCAGCCCCAGCATTTT.

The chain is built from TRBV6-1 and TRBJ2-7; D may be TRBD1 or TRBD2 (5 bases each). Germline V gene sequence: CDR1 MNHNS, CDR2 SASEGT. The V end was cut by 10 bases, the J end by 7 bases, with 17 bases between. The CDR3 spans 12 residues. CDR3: CATTTQGREQYF. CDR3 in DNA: TGTGCCACTACAACGCAGGGACGTGAGCAGTACTTC.

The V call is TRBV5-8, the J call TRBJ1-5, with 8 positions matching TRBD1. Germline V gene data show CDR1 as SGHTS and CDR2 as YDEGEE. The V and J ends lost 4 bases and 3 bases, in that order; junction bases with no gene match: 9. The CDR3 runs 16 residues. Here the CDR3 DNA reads TGTGCCAGCAGCCCGCGGGACAGGACGGACAATCAGCCCCAGCATTTT. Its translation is CASSPRDRTDNQPQHF.

Here the CDR3 reads CASALGNTGELFF. CDR3 coding DNA: TGTGCCAGCGCTCTGGGGAACACCGGGGAGCTGTTTTTT. This sequence joins TRBV2 and TRBJ2-2, with D hard to call. Trimming removed 8 bases at V and 1 base at J, with 8 bases between. The CDR3 loop spans 13 amino acids. Germline-derived CDR1 and CDR2 are SNHLY and FYNNEI.

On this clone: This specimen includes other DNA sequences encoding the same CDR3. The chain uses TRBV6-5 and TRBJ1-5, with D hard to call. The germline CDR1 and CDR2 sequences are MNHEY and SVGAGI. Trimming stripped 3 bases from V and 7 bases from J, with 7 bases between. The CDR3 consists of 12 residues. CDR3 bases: TGTGCCAGCAGTTATTCGGGGCAGCCCCAGCATTTT. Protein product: CASSYSGQPQHF.

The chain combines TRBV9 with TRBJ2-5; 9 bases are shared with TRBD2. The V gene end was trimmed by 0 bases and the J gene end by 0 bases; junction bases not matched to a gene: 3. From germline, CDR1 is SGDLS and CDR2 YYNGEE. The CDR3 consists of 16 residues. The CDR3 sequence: CASSVDSGGYQETQYF. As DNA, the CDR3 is TGTGCCAGCAGCGTAGATAGCGGGGGTTACCAAGAGACCCAGTACTTC. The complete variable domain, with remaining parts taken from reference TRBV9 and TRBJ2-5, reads DSGVTQTPKHLITATGQRVTLRCSPRSGDLSVYWYQQSLDQGLQFLIQYYNGEERAKGNILERFSAQQFPDLHSELNLSSLELGDSALYFCASSVDSGGYQETQYFGPGTRLLVL.

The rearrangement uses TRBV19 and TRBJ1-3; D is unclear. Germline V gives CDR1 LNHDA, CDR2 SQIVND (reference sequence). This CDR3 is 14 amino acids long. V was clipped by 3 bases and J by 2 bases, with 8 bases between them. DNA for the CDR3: TGTGCCAGTAGTATTGAGGAACCTGGAAACACCATATATTTT. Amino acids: CASSIEEPGNTIYF.

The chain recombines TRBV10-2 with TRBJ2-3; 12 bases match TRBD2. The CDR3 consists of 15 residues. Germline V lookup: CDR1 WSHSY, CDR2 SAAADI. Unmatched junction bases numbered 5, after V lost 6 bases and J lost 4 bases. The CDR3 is CASRASGGASDTQYF. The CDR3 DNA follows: TGCGCCAGCAGGGCTAGCGGGGGGGCCTCAGATACGCAGTATTTT.

The chain's CDR3 is CASSVVLAGPYEQYF. Written as DNA, the CDR3 is TGTGCCAGCAGCGTAGTGCTAGCGGGCCCCTACGAGCAGTACTTC. This chain links TRBV9 with TRBJ2-7, with TRBD2 matching 8 bases. The junction had 4 bases not matched to a gene; V was cut back by 0 bases and J by 2 bases. This CDR3 region has 15 residues. From germline, CDR1 is SGDLS and CDR2 YYNGEE.

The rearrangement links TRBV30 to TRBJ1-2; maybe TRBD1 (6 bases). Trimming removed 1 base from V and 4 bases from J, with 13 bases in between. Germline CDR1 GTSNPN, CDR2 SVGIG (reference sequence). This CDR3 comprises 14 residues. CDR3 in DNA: TGTGCCTGGAGTGGCACAGGGTTAAGCTATGGCTACACCTTC. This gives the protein CAWSGTGLSYGYTF. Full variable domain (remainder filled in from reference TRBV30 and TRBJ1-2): SQTIHQWPATLVQPVGSPLSLECTVEGTSNPNLYWYRQAAGRGLQLLFYSVGIGQISSEVPQNLSASRPQDRQFILSSKKLLLSDSGFYLCAWSGTGLSYGYTFGSGTRLTVV.

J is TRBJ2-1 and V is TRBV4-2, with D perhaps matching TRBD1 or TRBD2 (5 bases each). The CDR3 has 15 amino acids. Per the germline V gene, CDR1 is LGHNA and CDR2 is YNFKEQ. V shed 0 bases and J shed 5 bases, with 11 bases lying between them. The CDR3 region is CASSQEGVPHNEQFF. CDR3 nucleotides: TGTGCCAGCAGCCAAGAGGGGGTCCCCCACAATGAGCAGTTCTTC.